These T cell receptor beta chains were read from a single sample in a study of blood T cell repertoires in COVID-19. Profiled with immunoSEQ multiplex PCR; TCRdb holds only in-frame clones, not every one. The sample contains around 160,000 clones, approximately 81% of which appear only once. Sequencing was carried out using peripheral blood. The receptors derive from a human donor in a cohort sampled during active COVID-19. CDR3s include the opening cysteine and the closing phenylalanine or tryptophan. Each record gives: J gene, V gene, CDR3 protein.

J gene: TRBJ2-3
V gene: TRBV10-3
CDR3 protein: CAINDRGSTDTQYF

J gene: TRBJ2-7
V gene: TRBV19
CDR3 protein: CASSHARLAGERGEQYF

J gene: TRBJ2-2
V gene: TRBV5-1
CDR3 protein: CASSSTGQGNTGELFF

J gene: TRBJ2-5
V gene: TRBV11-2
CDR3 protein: CASSPGTEGQTQYF

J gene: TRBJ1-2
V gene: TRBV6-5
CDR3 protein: CASSYSANPTIYGYTF

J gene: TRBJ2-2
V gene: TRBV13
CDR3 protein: CASSPTGTHTGELFF

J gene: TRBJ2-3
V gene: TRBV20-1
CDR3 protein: CSAGGENSDTQYF

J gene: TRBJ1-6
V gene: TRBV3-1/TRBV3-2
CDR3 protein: CASSLRQGSYSPLHF

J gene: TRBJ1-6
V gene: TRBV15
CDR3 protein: CATRTPGQGSSPLHF

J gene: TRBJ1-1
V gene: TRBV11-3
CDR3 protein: CASSRHRGEAFF

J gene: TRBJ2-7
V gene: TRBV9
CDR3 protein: CASSVDGVGLDEQYF

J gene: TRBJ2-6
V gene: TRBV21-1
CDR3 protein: CASSEGAGANVLTF

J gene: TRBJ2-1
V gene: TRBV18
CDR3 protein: CASSPELASSYNEQFF

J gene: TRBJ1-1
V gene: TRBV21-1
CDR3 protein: CASSKTAGMNTEAFF

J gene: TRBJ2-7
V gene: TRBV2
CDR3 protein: CASRPRTGRYEQYF

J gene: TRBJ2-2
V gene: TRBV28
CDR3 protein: CASSSDLDRPGTGELFF

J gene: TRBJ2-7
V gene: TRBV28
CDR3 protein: CASSLAGGLLEQYF

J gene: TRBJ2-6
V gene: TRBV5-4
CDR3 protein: CASSSTGPLSPGANVLTF

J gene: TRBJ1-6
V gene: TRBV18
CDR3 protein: CASSPGREGHSPLHF

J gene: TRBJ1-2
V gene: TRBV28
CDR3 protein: CASSSHDRGGYGYTF

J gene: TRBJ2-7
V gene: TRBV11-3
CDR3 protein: CASSQSLAGPGEQYF

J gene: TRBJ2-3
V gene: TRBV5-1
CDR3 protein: CASSSTGGGSTDTQYF

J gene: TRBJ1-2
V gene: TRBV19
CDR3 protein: CASKGGINYGYTF

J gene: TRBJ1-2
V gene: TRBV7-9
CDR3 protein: CASSLPTGGYGYTF

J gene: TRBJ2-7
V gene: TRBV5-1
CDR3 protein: CASSGTRYEQYF

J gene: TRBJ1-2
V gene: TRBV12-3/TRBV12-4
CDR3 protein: CASSFEGSGYTF

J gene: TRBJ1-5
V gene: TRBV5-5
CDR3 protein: CASSAVPRTGLNSRNQPQHF

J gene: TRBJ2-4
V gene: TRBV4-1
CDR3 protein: CASSQSSQAKNIQYF

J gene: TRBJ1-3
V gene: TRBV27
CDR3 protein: CASSSAGSGNTIYF

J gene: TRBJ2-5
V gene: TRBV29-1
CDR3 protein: CSVEGGAYGLAGGAETQYF

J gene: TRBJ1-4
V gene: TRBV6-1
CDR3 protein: CASSEAWSLSEKLFF

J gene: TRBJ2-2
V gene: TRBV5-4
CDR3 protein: CASSRDRVNTGELFF

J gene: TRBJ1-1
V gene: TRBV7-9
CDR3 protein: CASSFVSGTGVDTEAFF

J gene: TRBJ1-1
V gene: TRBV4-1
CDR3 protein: CASSQAQQGASEAFF

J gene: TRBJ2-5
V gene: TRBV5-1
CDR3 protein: CASSPSGTGWEETQYF

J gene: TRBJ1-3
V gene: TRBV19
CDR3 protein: CASSLTGRSGNTIYF

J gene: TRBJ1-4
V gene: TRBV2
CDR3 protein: CASTLRGRNEKLFF

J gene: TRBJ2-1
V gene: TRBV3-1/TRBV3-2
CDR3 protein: CASSQNWDSEQFF

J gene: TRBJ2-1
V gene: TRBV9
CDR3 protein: CASSAGQGDNEQFF

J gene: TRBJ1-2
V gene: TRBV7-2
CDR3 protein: CASSSSGGTYGYTF

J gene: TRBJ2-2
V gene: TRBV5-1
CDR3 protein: CASSLGPLTGELFF

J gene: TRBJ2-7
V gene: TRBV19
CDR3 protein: CASSSWTGSAYEQYF

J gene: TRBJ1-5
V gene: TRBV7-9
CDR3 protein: CASSPKSGESNQPQHF

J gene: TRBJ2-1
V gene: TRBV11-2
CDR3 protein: CASSRDRSVTEQFF

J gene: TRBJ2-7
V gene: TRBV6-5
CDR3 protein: CASRGTGLLEQYF

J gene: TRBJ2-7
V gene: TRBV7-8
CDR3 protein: CASSLVGTGYEQYF

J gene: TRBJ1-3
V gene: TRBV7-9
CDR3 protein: CASSPTGNGNTIYF

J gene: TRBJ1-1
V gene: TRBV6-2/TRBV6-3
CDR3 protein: CASSYSVARQPLNTEAFF

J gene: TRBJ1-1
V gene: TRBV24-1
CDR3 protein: CATSDFLNTEAFF

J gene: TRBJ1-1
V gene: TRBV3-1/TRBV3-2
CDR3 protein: CASSPRGVGAFF

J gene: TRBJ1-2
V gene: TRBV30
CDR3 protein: CAWSGGTVRLSGYTF

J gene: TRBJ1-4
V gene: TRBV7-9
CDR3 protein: CASSHPGQTNEKLFF

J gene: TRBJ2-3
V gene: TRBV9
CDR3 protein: CASSVNPRKRDRGADTQYF

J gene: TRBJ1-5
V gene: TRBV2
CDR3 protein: CASSYSGQGVQPQHF

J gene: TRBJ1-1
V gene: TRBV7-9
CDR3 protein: CASSLDLSGNTEAFF